Sequencing of this T cell receptor beta chain was carried out in a study of STAT3 mutations in large granular lymphocyte leukemia. Study-wide results and limits: At least one immunodominant TCR beta clonotype appeared in every T-cell large granular lymphocyte leukemia patient. Clonal expansion was inferred from samples taken at other timepoints. Persisting codominant clonotypes may have hidden a small pathogenic clone. TCR clonotype switching after therapy occurred in about 35% of the 18 patients.

Worth noting for this clone: No antigen is known for it.

Using immunoSEQ multiplex PCR, the repertoire was profiled, and TCRdb retains in-frame clones only, with some absent. Of roughly 38,000 clones listed, 70% to 90% are singletons. Looked up from germline, CDR1 is SGHDT and CDR2 is YYEEEE. V was shortened by 2 bases and J by 4 bases, with 16 bases between the two germline ends. This CDR3 is 16 amino acids long. V gene TRBV5-6 combines with J gene TRBJ1-3; no firm D call. The TCR sequence derives from a human donor with T large granular lymphocyte leukemia. Some clones in this sample may be carry-over from other donors' samples. Sequenced: PBMCs. The CDR3 here is CASSLNGISPGNTIYF. In nucleotides, the CDR3 is TGTGCCAGCAGCTTAAACGGGATCTCCCCGGGAAACACCATATATTTT.